This TCR beta chain was retrieved from a study of blood T cell repertoires in COVID-19. Study-level background: The samples span acute and convalescent COVID-19 from the United States, Italy and Spain. T cells, B-cell-depleted T cells, or PBMCs supplied cDNA or gDNA.

Original data processing: For nucleated cells, counts were estimated from reference gene primer amplification. The data were produced by immunoSEQ multiplex PCR, yet TCRdb's version contains in-frame clones alone and is incomplete. From that table come the V and J calls and clone size; the DNA was used to work out D and trimming. The sample gives some 180,000 clones, under 80% of which show up once; around an eighth is in the top ten. The ends were cut back, 5 bases at V and 0 bases at J, with 5 bases in the middle. This CDR3 comprises 13 residues. CDR1 LNHDA and CDR2 SQIVND come from the germline V gene (reference sequence).

The J gene is TRBJ2-1, the V gene TRBV19; D gene unclear. This sequence originates from a man in his forties or fifties who had recovered from COVID-19. Specimen: peripheral blood. In DNA form, the CDR3 reads TGTGCCAGTAGTGCGAGCTCCTACAATGAGCAGTTCTTC. This gives the protein CASSASSYNEQFF.